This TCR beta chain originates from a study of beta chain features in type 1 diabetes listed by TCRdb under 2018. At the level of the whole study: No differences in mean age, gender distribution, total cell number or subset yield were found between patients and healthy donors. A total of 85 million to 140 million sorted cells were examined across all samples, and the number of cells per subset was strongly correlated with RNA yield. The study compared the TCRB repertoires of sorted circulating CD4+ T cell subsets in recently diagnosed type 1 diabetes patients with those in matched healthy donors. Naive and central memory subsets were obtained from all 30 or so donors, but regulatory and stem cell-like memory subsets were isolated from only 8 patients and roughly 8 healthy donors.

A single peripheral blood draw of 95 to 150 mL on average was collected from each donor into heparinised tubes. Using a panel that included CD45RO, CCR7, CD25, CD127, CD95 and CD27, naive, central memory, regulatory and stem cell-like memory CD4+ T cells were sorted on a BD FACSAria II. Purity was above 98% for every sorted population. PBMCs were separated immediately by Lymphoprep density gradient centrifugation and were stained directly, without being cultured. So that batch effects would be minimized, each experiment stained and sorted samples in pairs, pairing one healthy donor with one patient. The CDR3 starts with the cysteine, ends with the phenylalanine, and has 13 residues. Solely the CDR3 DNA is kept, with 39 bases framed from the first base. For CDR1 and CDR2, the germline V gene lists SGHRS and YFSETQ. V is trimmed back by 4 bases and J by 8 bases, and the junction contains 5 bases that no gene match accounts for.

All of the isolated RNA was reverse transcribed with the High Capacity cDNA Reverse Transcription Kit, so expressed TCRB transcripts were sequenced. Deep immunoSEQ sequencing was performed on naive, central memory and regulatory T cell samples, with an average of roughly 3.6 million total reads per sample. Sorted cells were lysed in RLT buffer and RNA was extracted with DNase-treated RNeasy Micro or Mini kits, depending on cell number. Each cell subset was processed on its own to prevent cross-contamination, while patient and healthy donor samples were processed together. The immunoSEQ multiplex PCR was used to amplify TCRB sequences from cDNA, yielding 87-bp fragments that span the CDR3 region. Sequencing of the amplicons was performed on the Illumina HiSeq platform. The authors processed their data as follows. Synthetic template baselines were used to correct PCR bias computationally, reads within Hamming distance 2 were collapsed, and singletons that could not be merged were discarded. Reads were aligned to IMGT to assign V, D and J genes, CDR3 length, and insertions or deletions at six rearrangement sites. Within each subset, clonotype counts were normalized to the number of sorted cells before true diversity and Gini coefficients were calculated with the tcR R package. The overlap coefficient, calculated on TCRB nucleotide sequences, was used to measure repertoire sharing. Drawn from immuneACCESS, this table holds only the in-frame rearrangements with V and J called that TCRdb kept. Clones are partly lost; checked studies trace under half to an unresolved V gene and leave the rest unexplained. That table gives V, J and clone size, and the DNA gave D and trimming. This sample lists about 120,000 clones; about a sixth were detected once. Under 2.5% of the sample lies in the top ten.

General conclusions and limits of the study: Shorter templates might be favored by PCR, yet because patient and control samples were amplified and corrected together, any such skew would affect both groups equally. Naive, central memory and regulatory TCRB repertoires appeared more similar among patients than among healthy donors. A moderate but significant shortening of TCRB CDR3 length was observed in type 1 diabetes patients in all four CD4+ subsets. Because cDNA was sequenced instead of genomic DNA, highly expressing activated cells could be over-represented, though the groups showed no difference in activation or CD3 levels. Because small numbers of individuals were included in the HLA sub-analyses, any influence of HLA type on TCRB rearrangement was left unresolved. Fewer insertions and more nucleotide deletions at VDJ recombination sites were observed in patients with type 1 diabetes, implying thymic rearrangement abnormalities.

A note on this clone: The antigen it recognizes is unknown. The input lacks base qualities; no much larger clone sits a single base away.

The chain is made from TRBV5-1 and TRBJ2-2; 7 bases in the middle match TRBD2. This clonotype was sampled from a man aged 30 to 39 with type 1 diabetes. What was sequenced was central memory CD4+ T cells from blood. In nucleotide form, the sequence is TGCGCCAGCAGCCGGACTAGGGAGGGGGAGCTGTTTTTT. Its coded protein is CASSRTREGELFF. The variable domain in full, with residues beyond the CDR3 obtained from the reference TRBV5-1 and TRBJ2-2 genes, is KAGVTQTPRYLIKTRGQQVTLSCSPISGHRSVSWYQQTPGQGLQFLFEYFSETQRNKGNFPGRFSGRQFSNSRSEMNVSTLELGDSALYLCASSRTREGELFFGEGSRLTVL.